These 8 T cell receptor beta chains were all obtained from the same sample, sequenced in a study of OX40 agonist ivuxolimab in advanced cancers. Profiling relied on immunoSEQ multiplex PCR, and the TCRdb table lists in-frame clones only, not all of them. The repertoire holds tens of thousands of clones, about 93% seen once, with around 25% in the top ten. The specimen was CD4+ or CD8+ T cells sorted from blood, collected in a trial of the OX40 agonist ivuxolimab. Receptor source: an adult with an advanced solid tumor such as melanoma, head and neck, liver or kidney cancer.

The V gene is TRBV27, the J gene TRBJ1-1; 11 bases are shared with TRBD1. V was pared by 5 bases and J by 3 bases, with 11 bases of the junction left unmatched. The germline V gene encodes CDR1 MNHEY and CDR2 SMNVEV (reference sequence). The CDR3 has 17 residues. The CDR3 reads CASSPRTGGRDDTEAFF. CDR3 sequence (DNA): TGTGCCAGCAGTCCACGGACAGGGGGCCGGGACGACACTGAAGCTTTCTTT.

The V call is TRBV27, the J call TRBJ2-3, with D perhaps TRBD1 (5 bases). The CDR3 runs to 12 residues. Germline CDR1 is MNHEY and CDR2 is SMNVEV (reference sequence). V gave up 4 bases and J gave up 5 bases, with 7 bases separating them. CDR3 amino acids: CASSSRVDTQYF. The CDR3 DNA reads TGTGCCAGCAGTTCCAGGGTAGATACGCAGTATTTT.

V usage is TRBV5-4 and J usage is TRBJ1-1; 10 nucleotides align to TRBD1. Germline V lookup: CDR1 SGHNT, CDR2 YYREEE (reference sequence). This CDR3 is built from 16 residues. The J segment lost 6 bases and the V segment lost 4 bases, leaving 12 bases of the junction unmatched. Here the CDR3 DNA reads TGTGCCAGCAGCGGACGACAGGGGGCGAGTCTCCCTGAAGCTTTCTTT. This translates into CASSGRQGASLPEAFF.

The V call is TRBV6-6, the J call TRBJ2-5, with D unclear. The CDR3 contains 13 residues. Germline CDR1 reads MNHNY; CDR2 reads SVGAGI (reference sequence). The V end lost 6 bases, the J end lost 1 base, and 9 bases lay between the germline ends. CDR3 sequence: CASRPGSQETQYF. In nucleotides, the CDR3 is TGTGCCAGCAGGCCGGGCTCCCAAGAGACCCAGTACTTC.

The chain recombines TRBV5-8 with TRBJ1-4, with D tentatively TRBD1 (5 bases). This CDR3 has 17 amino acids. Germline lookup yields CDR1 SGHTS and CDR2 YDEGEE. Trimming removed 2 bases at V and 8 bases at J, with 22 bases between. CDR3 DNA: TGTGCCAGCAGCTTATCGGGGCCTAGGATTACGGGAGAAAAACTGTTTTTT. Its translation: CASSLSGPRITGEKLFF.

The J gene is TRBJ2-7, the V gene TRBV19; 9 bases match TRBD1. Unmatched junction bases numbered 9, after V lost 3 bases and J lost 3 bases. The CDR3 runs to 16 residues. Looked up from germline, CDR1 is LNHDA and CDR2 is SQIVND (reference sequence). The CDR3 sequence is CASSMGPGQGSYEQYF. The CDR3 DNA follows: TGTGCCAGTAGTATGGGCCCGGGACAGGGTAGCTACGAGCAGTACTTC.

The rearrangement uses TRBV9 and TRBJ2-2; D perhaps matches TRBD2 (6 bases). Trimming stripped 3 bases from V and 6 bases from J, with 15 bases between. From germline, CDR1 is SGDLS and CDR2 YYNGEE. This CDR3 is built from 15 residues. The CDR3: CASSGAGRRSGELFF. The CDR3 bases are TGTGCCAGCAGCGGGGCGGGACGTAGATCCGGGGAGCTGTTTTTT.

The rearrangement uses TRBV28 and TRBJ2-3, with TRBD2 matching 11 bases. The V gene end was trimmed by 4 bases and the J gene end by 2 bases; junction bases not matched to a gene: 5. CDR3 length equals 16 residues. Per germline, CDR1 MDHEN and CDR2 SYDVKM. The CDR3: CASSSLAGGNTDTQYF. The CDR3 DNA reads as TGTGCCAGCAGTTCGCTAGCGGGGGGAAACACAGATACGCAGTATTTT.